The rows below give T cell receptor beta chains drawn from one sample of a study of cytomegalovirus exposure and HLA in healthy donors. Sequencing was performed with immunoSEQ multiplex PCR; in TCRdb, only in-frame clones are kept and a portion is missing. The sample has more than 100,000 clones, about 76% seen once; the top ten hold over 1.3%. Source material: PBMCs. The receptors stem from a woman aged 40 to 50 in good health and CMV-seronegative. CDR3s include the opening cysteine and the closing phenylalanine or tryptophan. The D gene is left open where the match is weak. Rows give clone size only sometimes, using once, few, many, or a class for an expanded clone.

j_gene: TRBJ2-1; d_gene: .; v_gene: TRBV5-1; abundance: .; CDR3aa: CASSEYNEQFF; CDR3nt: TGCGCCAGCAGTGAGTACAATGAGCAGTTCTTC
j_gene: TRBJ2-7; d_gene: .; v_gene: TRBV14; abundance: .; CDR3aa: CASSQFFSLSYEQYF; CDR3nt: TGTGCCAGCAGCCAGTTCTTCAGTCTCTCCTACGAGCAGTACTTC
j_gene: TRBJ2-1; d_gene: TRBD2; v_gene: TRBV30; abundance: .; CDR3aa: CAGTPTGTSGYNEQFF; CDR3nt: TGTGCCGGTACCCCTACCGGGACTAGCGGTTACAATGAGCAGTTCTTC
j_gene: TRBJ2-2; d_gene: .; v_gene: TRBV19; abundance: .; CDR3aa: CASSIAGWSDGELFF; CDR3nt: TGTGCCAGTAGTATTGCAGGGTGGTCAGACGGGGAGCTGTTTTTT
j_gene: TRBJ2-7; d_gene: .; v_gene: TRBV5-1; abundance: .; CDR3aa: CASGERSSYEQYF; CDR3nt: TGCGCCAGCGGTGAGCGCAGCTCCTACGAGCAGTACTTC
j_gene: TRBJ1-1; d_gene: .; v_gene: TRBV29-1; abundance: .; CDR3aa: CSVEGSRTENTEAFF; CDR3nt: TGCAGCGTTGAAGGTTCGCGGACAGAGAACACTGAAGCTTTCTTT
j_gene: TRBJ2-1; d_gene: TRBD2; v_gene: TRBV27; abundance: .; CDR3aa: CASSFGGGAAEQFF; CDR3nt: TGTGCCAGCAGTTTCGGCGGGGGGGCGGCTGAGCAGTTCTTC
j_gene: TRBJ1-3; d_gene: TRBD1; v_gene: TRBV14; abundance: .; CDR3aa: CASSQGGQRRPIGNTIYF; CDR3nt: TGTGCCAGCAGCCAAGGGGGACAGCGACGGCCGATTGGAAACACCATATATTTT
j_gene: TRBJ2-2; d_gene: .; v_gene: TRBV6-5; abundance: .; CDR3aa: CASSRGERNTGELFF; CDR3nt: TGTGCCAGCTCCCGTGGGGAGAGGAACACCGGGGAGCTGTTTTTT
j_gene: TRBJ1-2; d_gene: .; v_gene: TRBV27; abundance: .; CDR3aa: CASSSSRDYYGYTF; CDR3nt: TGTGCCAGCAGCTCATCAAGGGACTACTATGGCTACACCTTC
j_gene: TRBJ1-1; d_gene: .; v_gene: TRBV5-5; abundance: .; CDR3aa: CASSLLGVAEAFF; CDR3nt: TGTGCCAGCAGCTTGTTAGGGGTGGCTGAAGCTTTCTTT
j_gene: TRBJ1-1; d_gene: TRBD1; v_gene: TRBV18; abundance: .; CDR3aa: CASSLHRGGTEAFF; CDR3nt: TGTGCCAGCTCACTACACAGGGGTGGGACTGAAGCTTTCTTT
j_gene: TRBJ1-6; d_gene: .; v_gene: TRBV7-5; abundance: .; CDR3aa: CARSSRGDARDTYNSPLHF; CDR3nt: TGTGCCAGAAGCTCCCGAGGGGACGCCCGGGACACCTATAATTCACCCCTCCACTTT
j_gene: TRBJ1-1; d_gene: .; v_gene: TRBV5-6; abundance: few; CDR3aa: CASSSPLNTEAFF; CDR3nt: TGTGCCAGCAGCTCCCCGTTGAACACTGAAGCTTTCTTT
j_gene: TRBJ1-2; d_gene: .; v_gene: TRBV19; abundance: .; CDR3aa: CASRERQSYGYTF; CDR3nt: TGTGCCAGTAGGGAAAGACAGTCATATGGCTACACCTTC
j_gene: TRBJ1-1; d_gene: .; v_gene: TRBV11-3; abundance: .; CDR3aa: CASSFTVNTEAFF; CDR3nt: TGTGCCAGCAGCTTCACGGTGAACACTGAAGCTTTCTTT
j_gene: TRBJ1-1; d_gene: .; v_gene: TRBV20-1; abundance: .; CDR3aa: CSASLGREAFF; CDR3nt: TGCAGTGCTAGTCTTGGCCGCGAAGCTTTCTTT
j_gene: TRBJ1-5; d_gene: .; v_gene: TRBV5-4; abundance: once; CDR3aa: CASSLDSGDDNQPQHF; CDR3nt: TGTGCCAGCAGCTTGGATTCGGGGGACGACAATCAGCCCCAGCATTTT
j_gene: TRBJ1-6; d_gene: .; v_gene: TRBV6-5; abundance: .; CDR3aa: CASSYSAGHNSPLHF; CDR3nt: TGTGCCAGCAGTTACTCTGCAGGTCATAATTCACCCCTCCACTTT
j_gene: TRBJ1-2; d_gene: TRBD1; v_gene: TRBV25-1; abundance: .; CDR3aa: CASSEFSGQGSGYTF; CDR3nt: TGTGCCAGCAGTGAATTTTCCGGACAGGGTAGCGGCTACACCTTC
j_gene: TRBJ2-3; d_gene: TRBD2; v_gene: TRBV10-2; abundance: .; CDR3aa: CASSGRGLAGTDTQYF; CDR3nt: TGCGCCAGCAGTGGGCGTGGACTAGCGGGTACAGATACGCAGTATTTT
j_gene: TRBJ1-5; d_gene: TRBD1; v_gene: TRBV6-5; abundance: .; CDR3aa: CASSTIGQGQQPQHF; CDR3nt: TGTGCCAGCAGTACGATCGGACAGGGTCAACAGCCCCAGCATTTT
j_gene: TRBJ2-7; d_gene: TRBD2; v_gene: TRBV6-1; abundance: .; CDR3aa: CASSLTSGSYEQYF; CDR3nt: TGTGCCAGCAGCCTGACTAGCGGATCCTACGAGCAGTACTTC
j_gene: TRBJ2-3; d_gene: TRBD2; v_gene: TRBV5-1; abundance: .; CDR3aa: CASSLGGGGTDTQYF; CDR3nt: TGCGCCAGCAGCTTGGGGGGCGGGGGAACAGATACGCAGTATTTT
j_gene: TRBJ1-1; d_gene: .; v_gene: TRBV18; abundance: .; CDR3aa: CASAPSWAPTEAFF; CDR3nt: TGTGCCAGTGCACCGTCCTGGGCCCCCACTGAAGCTTTCTTT
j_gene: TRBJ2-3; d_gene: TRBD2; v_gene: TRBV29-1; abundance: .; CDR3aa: CSVLGSWTRRGDTQYF; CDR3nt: TGCAGCGTTCTGGGAAGCTGGACTAGGAGAGGAGATACGCAGTATTTT
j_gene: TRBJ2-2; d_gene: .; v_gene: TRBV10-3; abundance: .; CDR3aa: CAISSGQYTGELFF; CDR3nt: TGTGCCATCAGTTCCGGACAGTACACCGGGGAGCTGTTTTTT
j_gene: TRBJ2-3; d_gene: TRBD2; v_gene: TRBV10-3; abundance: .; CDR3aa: CATLAGEGNTQYF; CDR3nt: TGTGCCACCTTAGCGGGGGAGGGGAATACGCAGTATTTT
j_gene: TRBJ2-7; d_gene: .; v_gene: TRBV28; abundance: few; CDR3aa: CASSPPNRQASYEQYF; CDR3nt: TGTGCCAGCTCTCCCCCGAATCGGCAGGCGTCCTACGAGCAGTACTTC